A single sample gave rise to the 10 T cell receptor beta chains below, sequenced in a study of regulatory T cells in long-lasting Graves disease. Time point: newly diagnosed GD, antithyroid drugs for less than 3 months. PBMC RNA served as the TCR library source. Both iRepertoire HTBI primers and Arm-PCR of CDR3 regions were used to build the TCR beta libraries. TCRdb recomputed calls from the multiplex PCR reads with MiXCR, one row per CDR3 protein. Among about 540,000 distinct CDR3 sequences listed, approximately 12% were seen once. The sample was also linked to a second study, of T cells in Graves' hyperthyroidism and ophthalmopathy.

The specimen comprised peripheral blood mononuclear cells (PBMCs), sampled at new diagnosis, from a patient treated with antithyroid drugs. The origin of the receptors is a man aged 25 to 40 with Graves disease.

This clonotype was observed many times. V usage is TRBV5-1 and J usage is TRBJ2-7, with D perhaps TRBD1 (5 bases). V was trimmed by 0 bases and J by 1 base, leaving 14 bases between them. CDR1 SGHRS and CDR2 YFSETQ come from the germline V gene. This CDR3 is built from 16 residues. CDR3 sequence: CASSLEVQGFSYEQYF. The CDR3, as DNA: TGCGCCAGCAGCTTGGAGGTCCAGGGCTTTTCCTACGAGCAGTACTTC. The full variable domain, with the rest looked up from reference TRBV5-1 and TRBJ2-7, is KAGVTQTPRYLIKTRGQQVTLSCSPISGHRSVSWYQQTPGQGLQFLFEYFSETQRNKGNFPGRFSGRQFSNSRSEMNVSTLELGDSALYLCASSLEVQGFSYEQYFGPGTRLTVT.

The genes are TRBV20-1 and TRBJ1-6; D unclear. Trimming removed 6 bases from V and 5 bases from J, with 11 bases in between. The germline CDR1 and CDR2 sequences are DFQATT and SNEGSKA (reference sequence). The CDR3 has 13 residues. As DNA, the CDR3 is TGCAGTGCGGGGTGGGGAGATAATTCACCCCTCCACTTT. It codes for CSAGWGDNSPLHF.

In its sample, this clonotype was seen many times. V gene TRBV3-1 combines with J gene TRBJ1-6; 7 nucleotides line up with TRBD1. Germline lookup yields CDR1 LGHDT and CDR2 YNNKEL (reference sequence). The CDR3 totals 14 residues. The V and J ends lost 1 base and 10 bases, in that order; junction bases with no gene match: 4. In DNA form, the CDR3 reads TGTGCCAGCAGCCAAGGAGGGGGCAGATCACCCCTCCACTTT. Its protein product is CASSQGGGRSPLHF.

This clonotype was recorded many times. V gene TRBV5-6 combines with J gene TRBJ1-1; 7 nucleotides align to TRBD1. The CDR3 length is 12 residues. Trimming at V came to 4 bases and at J to 7 bases, leaving 4 bases not matched to a gene. Germline V gene sequence: CDR1 SGHDT, CDR2 YYEEEE. Here the CDR3 reads CASSVRGLEAFF. In DNA, the CDR3 is TGTGCCAGCAGCGTGAGGGGGCTTGAAGCTTTCTTT.

This clonotype was counted ten times or more. The chain has TRBV24-1 and TRBJ1-5, with D perhaps TRBD1 (5 bases). V was shortened by 5 bases and J by 1 base, with 14 bases between the two germline ends. CDR3 length: 16 residues. CDR1 and CDR2 (germline): KGHDR, SFDVKD. CDR3 DNA: TGTGCCACCAGTGGCGTCCAGGGCCGAAGCAATCAGCCCCAGCATTTT. Translating it yields CATSGVQGRSNQPQHF.

This clonotype was counted at least ten times. The gene calls are TRBV6-2 or TRBV6-3 and TRBJ2-1; D ambiguous. The CDR3 loop spans 15 amino acids. Trimming left V 5 bases short and J 3 bases short, with 14 bases between. The V gene's germline CDR1 is MNHEY and CDR2 SVGEGT. In nucleotides, the CDR3 is TGTGCCAGCAGTCCGGGTGGGCCAGGCTACAATGAGCAGTTCTTC. Its translation is CASSPGGPGYNEQFF.

The chain joins TRBV14 to TRBJ2-1; 7 nucleotides agree with TRBD1. This CDR3 region has 13 residues. After removal of 3 bases from V and 9 bases from J, the junction contained 5 bases not matched to a gene. Germline CDR1 is SGHDN and CDR2 is FVKESK. In DNA, the CDR3 is TGTGCCAGCAGCCAGACAGGGTATATTGAGCAGTTCTTC. Protein: CASSQTGYIEQFF.

A remark on this clonotype: A far larger clone lies a single base away; this is likely a read error. The chain combines TRBV12-3 or TRBV12-4 with TRBJ2-7, with 10 bases aligning to TRBD2. The V gene end was trimmed by 5 bases and the J gene end by 7 bases; junction bases not matched to a gene: 14. The length of the CDR3 is 16 residues. The DNA of the CDR3 is TGTGCCAGCAGTCCCTTACTAGCGGGATCAGGGAATGAGCAGTACTTC. Protein product: CASSPLLAGSGNEQYF.

This clonotype was detected ten times or more. The gene calls are TRBV6-1 and TRBJ2-3, with 13 positions matching TRBD2. The ends lost 4 bases at V and 0 bases at J; junction bases unmatched: 7. The germline gives CDR1 MNHNS, CDR2 SASEGT. This CDR3 is 18 amino acids long. The CDR3 region has the DNA TGTGCCAGCAGTGGTACCGGGACTAGCGGGACCAGCACAGATACGCAGTATTTT. Translated, it gives CASSGTGTSGTSTDTQYF.

The chain is built from TRBV29-1 and TRBJ2-7, with TRBD2 matching over 14 bases. J was trimmed by 6 bases and V by 3 bases; bases with no gene match: 4. Germline V gives CDR1 SQVTM, CDR2 ANQGSEA. The CDR3 length is 14 residues. The CDR3 DNA reads as TGCAGCGTTGAGTCCGGGACTAGCGGGAGCGAGCAGTACTTC. Its translation: CSVESGTSGSEQYF.